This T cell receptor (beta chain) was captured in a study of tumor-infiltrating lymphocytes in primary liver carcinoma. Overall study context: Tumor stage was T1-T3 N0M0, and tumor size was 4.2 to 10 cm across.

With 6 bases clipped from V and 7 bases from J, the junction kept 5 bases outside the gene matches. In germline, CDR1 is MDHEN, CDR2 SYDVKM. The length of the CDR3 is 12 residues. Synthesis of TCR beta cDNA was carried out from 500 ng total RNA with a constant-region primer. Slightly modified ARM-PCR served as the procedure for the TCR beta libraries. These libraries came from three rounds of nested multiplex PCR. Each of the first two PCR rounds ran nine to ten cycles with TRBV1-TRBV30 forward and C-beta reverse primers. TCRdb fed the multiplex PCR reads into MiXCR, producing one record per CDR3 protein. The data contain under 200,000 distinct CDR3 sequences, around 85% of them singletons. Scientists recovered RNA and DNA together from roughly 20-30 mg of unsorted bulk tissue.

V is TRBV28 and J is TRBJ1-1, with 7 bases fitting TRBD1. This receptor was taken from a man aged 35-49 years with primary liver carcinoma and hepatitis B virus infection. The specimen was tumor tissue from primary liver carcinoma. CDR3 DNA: TGTGCCAGCAGATTCACAGGGGATGAAGCTTTCTTT. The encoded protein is CASRFTGDEAFF.